This T cell receptor (beta chain) was recovered during a study of shared clonotypes between healthy human individuals. Findings and caveats of the study: Generally, estimated richness proved larger in naive subsets than it did in memory subsets. Clonotype sharing among donors, it was expected, would be affected by sequencing depth. Specimens sampled were limited to blood, with tissue repertoires likely differing.

Using immunoSEQ multiplex PCR, the repertoire was profiled, and TCRdb retains in-frame clones only, with some absent. The data show about 110,000 clones, less than 80% seen once. Caucasian adults residing in Nashville, Tennessee made up all the donors. This clone showed up just a few times. Its antigen remains unidentified. V was clipped by 5 bases and J by 1 base, with 8 bases between them. This CDR3 is built from 13 residues. The V gene's germline CDR1 is MNHEY and CDR2 SMNVEV (reference sequence). Sequencing was carried out using memory CD8+ T cells sorted from blood. Subset given: CD45RO+ cells pooled with CCR7-negative TemRA cells. This clonotype was sampled from a woman aged 25 to 39 in good health. The chain recombines TRBV27 with TRBJ1-1; D unclear. The CDR3 DNA reads TGTGCCAGCAGTATACACAAGAACACTGAAGCTTTCTTT. It yields the protein CASSIHKNTEAFF.